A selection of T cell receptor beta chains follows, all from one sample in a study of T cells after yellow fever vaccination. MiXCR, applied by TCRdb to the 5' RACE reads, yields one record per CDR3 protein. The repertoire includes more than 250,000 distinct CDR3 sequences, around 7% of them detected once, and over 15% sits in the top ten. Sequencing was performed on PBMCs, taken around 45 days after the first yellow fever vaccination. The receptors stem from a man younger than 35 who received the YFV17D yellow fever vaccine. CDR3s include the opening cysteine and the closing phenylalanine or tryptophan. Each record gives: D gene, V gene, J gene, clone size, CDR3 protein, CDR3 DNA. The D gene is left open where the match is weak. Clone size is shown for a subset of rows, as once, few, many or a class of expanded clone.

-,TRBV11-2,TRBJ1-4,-,CASSPSWEQELFF,TGTGCCAGCAGCCCCTCGTGGGAGCAAGAACTGTTTTTT
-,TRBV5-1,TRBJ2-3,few,CASSLRGHEGGRPLVGNTQYF,TGCGCCAGCAGCCTGAGGGGCCACGAGGGGGGACGACCACTTGTTGGGAATACGCAGTATTTT
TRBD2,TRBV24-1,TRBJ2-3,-,CATSESGGAWDTQYF,TGTGCCACCAGTGAGAGCGGGGGGGCCTGGGATACGCAGTATTTT
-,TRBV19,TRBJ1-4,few,CASQDGSANEKLFF,TGTGCCAGTCAGGACGGTTCGGCTAATGAAAAACTGTTTTTT
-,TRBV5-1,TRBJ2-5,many,CASSLEQETQYF,TGCGCCAGCAGCTTGGAACAAGAGACCCAGTACTTC
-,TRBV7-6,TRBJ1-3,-,CASSLLGGNTIYF,TGTGCCAGCAGCTTACTCGGAGGAAACACCATATATTTT
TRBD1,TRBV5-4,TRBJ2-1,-,CASSFWDRFRGNEQFF,TGTGCCAGCAGCTTTTGGGACAGGTTTCGAGGCAATGAGCAGTTCTTC
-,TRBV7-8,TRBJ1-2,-,CASSWTIFYGYTF,TGTGCCAGCAGCTGGACAATCTTCTATGGCTACACCTTC
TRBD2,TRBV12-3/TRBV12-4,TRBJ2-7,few,CASSHTGAGVTYEQYF,TGTGCCAGCAGTCACACGGGAGCGGGGGTGACCTACGAGCAGTACTTC
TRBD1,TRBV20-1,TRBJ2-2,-,CSATNAGTGGRELFF,TGCAGTGCCACAAACGCCGGGACAGGGGGCCGGGAGCTGTTTTTT
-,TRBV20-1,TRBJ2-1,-,CSARVYAQERHNEQFF,TGCAGTGCTAGAGTCTACGCCCAGGAACGCCACAATGAGCAGTTCTTC
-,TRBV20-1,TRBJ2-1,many,CSVPPLSYNEQFF,TGCAGTGTACCACCTCTCTCCTACAATGAGCAGTTCTTC
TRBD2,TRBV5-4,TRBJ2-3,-,CASSLMGGLTDTQYF,TGTGCCAGCAGCTTGATGGGGGGGTTAACAGATACGCAGTATTTT
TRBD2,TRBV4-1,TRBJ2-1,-,CASSQGGGNEQFF,TGCGCCAGCAGCCAAGGGGGGGGAAATGAGCAGTTCTTC
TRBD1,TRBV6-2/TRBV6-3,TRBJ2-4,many,CASSYAYRGSKNIQYF,TGTGCCAGCAGTTACGCCTACAGGGGATCCAAAAACATTCAGTACTTC
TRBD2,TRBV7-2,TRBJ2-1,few,CASRFGGADEQFF,TGTGCCAGCAGGTTCGGGGGGGCCGATGAGCAGTTCTTC
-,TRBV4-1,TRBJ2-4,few,CASSQIRGNIAKNIQYF,TGCGCCAGCAGCCAAATACGGGGGAATATAGCCAAAAACATTCAGTACTTC
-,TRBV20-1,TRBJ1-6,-,CSALRDRPNSPLHF,TGCAGTGCTCTGAGGGACCGTCCTAATTCACCCCTCCACTTT
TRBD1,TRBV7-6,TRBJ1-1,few,CASSSGQGVAHEAFF,TGTGCCAGCAGCTCGGGACAGGGGGTAGCTCATGAAGCTTTCTTT
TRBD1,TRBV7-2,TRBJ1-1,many,CASSRRRQGDPEAFF,TGTGCCAGCAGTCGTAGACGACAGGGAGATCCTGAAGCTTTCTTT
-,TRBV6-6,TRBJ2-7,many,CASSYARKYEQYF,TGTGCCAGCAGTTACGCCAGAAAATACGAGCAGTACTTC
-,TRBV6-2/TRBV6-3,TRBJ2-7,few,CASSYGGGPYEQYF,TGTGCCAGCAGTTACGGAGGCGGCCCCTACGAGCAGTACTTC
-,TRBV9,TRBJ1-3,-,CASSPRNSGAGNTIYF,TGTGCCAGCAGCCCAAGGAACTCCGGCGCTGGAAACACCATATATTTT
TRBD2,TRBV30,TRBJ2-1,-,CAWSAGTSGENEQFF,TGTGCCTGGAGTGCGGGGACTAGCGGGGAAAATGAGCAGTTCTTC
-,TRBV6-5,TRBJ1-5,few,CASSYSRGSNQPQHF,TGTGCCAGCAGTTACTCGAGGGGTAGCAATCAGCCCCAGCATTTT
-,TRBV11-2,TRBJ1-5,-,CASSFRADKSWSNQPQHF,TGTGCCAGCAGCTTCCGGGCCGATAAGTCGTGGAGCAATCAGCCCCAGCATTTT
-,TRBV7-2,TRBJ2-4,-,CASSPVTLAKNIQYF,TGTGCCAGCAGCCCGGTGACGTTAGCCAAAAACATTCAGTACTTC
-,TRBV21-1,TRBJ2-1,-,CASIIPGPSYNEQFF,TGTGCCAGCATTATACCGGGACCCAGCTACAATGAGCAGTTCTTC
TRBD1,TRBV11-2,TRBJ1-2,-,CASSLTGGRLRGYTF,TGTGCCAGCAGCTTAACAGGGGGCAGGTTGAGGGGCTACACCTTC
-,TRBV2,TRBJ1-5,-,CASSEGRDGQPQHF,TGTGCCAGCAGTGAGGGCAGGGACGGACAGCCCCAGCATTTT
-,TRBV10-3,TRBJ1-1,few,CAISEQGGPEAFF,TGTGCCATCAGTGAGCAAGGGGGGCCTGAAGCTTTCTTT
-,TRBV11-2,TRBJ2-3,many,CASSLGRNHKASTDTQYF,TGTGCCAGCAGCTTAGGTCGGAACCATAAAGCTAGCACAGATACGCAGTATTTT
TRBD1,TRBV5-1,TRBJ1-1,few,CASRQGRGEAFF,TGCGCCAGCAGACAGGGGCGGGGTGAAGCTTTCTTT
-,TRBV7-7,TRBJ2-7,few,CASSLDLGYEQYF,TGTGCCAGCAGCTTAGACTTGGGCTACGAGCAGTACTTC
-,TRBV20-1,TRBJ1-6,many,CSARRGNSPLHF,TGCAGTGCTAGAAGGGGGAATTCACCCCTCCACTTT
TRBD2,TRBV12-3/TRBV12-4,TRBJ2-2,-,CASRLAGGLTGELVF,TGTGCCAGCAGACTAGCGGGGGGGCTCACCGGGGAGCTGGTTTTT
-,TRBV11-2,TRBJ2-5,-,CASSLGGLRETQYF,TGTGCCAGCAGCTTGGGGGGCTTGCGGGAGACCCAGTACTTC
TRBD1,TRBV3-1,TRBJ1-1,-,CASSQVVNDRGIMNTEAFF,TGTGCCAGCAGCCAAGTTGTAAATGACAGGGGCATCATGAACACTGAAGCTTTCTTT
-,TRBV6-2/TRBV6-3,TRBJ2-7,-,CASSSSITGFDEQHF,TGTGCCAGCAGTTCTTCCATCACAGGGTTCGACGAGCAGCACTTC
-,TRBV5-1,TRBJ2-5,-,CASRVTQETQYF,TGCGCCAGCAGGGTAACACAAGAGACCCAGTACTTC